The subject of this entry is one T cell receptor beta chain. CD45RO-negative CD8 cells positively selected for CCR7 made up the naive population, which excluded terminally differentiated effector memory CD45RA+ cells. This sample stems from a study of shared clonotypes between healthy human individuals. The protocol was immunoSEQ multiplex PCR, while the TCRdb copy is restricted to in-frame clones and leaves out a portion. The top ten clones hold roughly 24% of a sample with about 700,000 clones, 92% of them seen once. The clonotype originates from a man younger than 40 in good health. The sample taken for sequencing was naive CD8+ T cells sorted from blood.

The CDR3 protein is CASSSRQGEQVEQYF. For the CDR3, the DNA is TGTGCCAGCAGCTCGCGACAGGGGGAACAGGTCGAGCAGTACTTC. The genes are TRBV7-2 and TRBJ2-7, with 9 bases fitting TRBD1. This CDR3 is 15 amino acids long. Germline V lookup: CDR1 SGHTA, CDR2 FQGNSA. V trimming: 4 bases; J trimming: 6 bases; junction bases outside the gene matches: 10.